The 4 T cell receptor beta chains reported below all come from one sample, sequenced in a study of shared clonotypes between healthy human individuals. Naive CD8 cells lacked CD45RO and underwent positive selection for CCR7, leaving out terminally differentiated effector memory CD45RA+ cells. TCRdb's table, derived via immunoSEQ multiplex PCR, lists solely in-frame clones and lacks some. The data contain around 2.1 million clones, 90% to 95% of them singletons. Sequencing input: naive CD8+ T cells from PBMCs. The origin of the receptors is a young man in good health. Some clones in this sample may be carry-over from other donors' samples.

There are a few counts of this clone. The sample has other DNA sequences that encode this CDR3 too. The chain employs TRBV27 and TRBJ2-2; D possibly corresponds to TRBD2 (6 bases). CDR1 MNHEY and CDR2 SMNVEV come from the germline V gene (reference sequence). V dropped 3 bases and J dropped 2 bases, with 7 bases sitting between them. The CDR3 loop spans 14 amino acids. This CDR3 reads CASSFGTNTGELFF. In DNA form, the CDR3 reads TGTGCCAGCAGTTTCGGGACTAACACCGGGGAGCTGTTTTTT.

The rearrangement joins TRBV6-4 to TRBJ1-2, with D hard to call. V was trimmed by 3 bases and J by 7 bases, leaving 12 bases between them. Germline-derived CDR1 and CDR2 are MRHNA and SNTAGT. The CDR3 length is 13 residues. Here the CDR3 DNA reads TGTGCCAGCAGTGATTTAGGACGTACTGGCTACACCTTC. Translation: CASSDLGRTGYTF.

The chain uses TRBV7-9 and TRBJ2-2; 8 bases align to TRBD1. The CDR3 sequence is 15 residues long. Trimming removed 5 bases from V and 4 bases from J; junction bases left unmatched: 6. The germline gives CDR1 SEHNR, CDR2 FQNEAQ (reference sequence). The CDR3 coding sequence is TGTGCCAGCAGCAAGACAGGGGTTGGCACCGGGGAGCTGTTTTTT. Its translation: CASSKTGVGTGELFF.

The chain's CDR3 is CASSLATGGTGELFF. DNA for the CDR3: TGTGCCAGCAGCTTAGCGACCGGGGGCACCGGGGAGCTGTTTTTT. The chain joins TRBV7-9 to TRBJ2-2; D is possibly TRBD2 (6 bases). This CDR3 is built from 15 residues. Trimming removed 0 bases from V and 4 bases from J, with 9 bases in between. CDR1 is SEHNR, CDR2 FQNEAQ, per germline (reference sequence). Combining the CDR3 with reference TRBV7-9 and TRBJ2-2 gives the whole variable domain DTGVSQNPRHKITKRGQNVTFRCDPISEHNRLYWYRQTLGQGPEFLTYFQNEAQLEKSRLLSDRFSAERPKGSFSTLEIQRTEQGDSAMYLCASSLATGGTGELFFGEGSRLTVL.